The clone carrying this T cell receptor (beta chain) is a singleton in its sample. The data originate from a study of blood T cell repertoires in COVID-19. Study as a whole: Samples representing acute and convalescent COVID-19 were sourced from the United States, Italy and Spain. From T cells, B-cell-depleted T cells, or PBMCs came the material, which was cDNA or gDNA.

Authors' processing steps: Estimation of nucleated cell counts was performed using reference gene primer amplification. Sequenced by immunoSEQ multiplex PCR; TCRdb stores in-frame clones only, minus some. V and J calls and clone size come straight from that table; D and trimming were deduced from the DNA. The sample records roughly 43,000 clones, roughly 88% being singletons. In germline, CDR1 is LGHDT, CDR2 YNNKEL (reference sequence). The CDR3 is 13 residues long. V was clipped by 8 bases and J by 7 bases, with 12 bases between them. Sequencing input: peripheral blood. J is TRBJ1-6 and V is TRBV3-1 (or the pseudogene TRBV3-2); D possibly corresponds to TRBD1 (5 bases). The TCR sequence derives from a man in his sixties with active COVID-19. The CDR3 loop is CASAEGRNSPLHF. The CDR3 coding sequence is TGTGCCAGCGCCGAGGGGAGGAATTCACCCCTCCACTTT.